This T cell receptor (beta chain) was retrieved from a study of identical twins (dated by TCRdb to the mid-2010s). At the level of the whole study: To test whether fetal clonotypes persist, the study used deep sequencing on TCR alpha and beta repertoires from monozygotic twins, unrelated adults of various ages, and cord blood. Replicate twin experiments were performed at different times using different library preparation protocols to rule out contamination.

Broader findings and caveats from the paper: Because the same donors could not be followed over many years, the conclusions depended on cross-sectional statistical analysis. Zero-insertion analyses could be partly confounded by invariant T cells such as MAIT and iNKT, though diverse VJ usage argued against such confounding for most clonotypes. In beta out-of-frame sequences, excess twin sharing was weaker, because having fewer shared sequences lowered the signal-to-noise ratio. Recombination models systematically underestimated out-of-frame TCR alpha sharing in monozygotic twins but agreed with sharing between unrelated individuals. Compared with coincidental sharing between unrelated individuals, out-of-frame TCR alpha sequences shared between twins showed an excess of sequences with low generation probability. Abundant cord blood beta clonotypes carried fewer insertions; young adult naive repertoires showed a weaker similar trend, while memory repertoires showed none.

Many counts were recorded for this clonotype. This receptor's antigen is unknown. No much larger clonotype is one base removed from it; base qualities were not supplied. Only healthy Caucasian donors were included. Three pairs of female monozygotic twins, all aged about 18 to 30 years, made up the twin cohort. Peripheral blood mononuclear cells were used as the source from which RNA for TCR libraries was isolated. The junction shows trimming of 1 base on V and 6 bases on J, plus 16 bases between the germline ends. The CDR3 contains 16 residues, cysteine and phenylalanine counted. This entry keeps only the CDR3 DNA: 48 bases, framed from base 1. The protocol used for the library was 5' RACE. For sequencing, an Illumina HiSeq 2000 was employed. A universal primer binding site was introduced by template switching, and a unique molecular identifier was present in the final cDNA, enabling accurate counting of TCR cDNA molecules. Specific primers in the conserved constant-segment region were used to synthesize first-strand cDNA for the TCR alpha and beta chains. To control for contamination, every cDNA library carried two barcodes: a SMART-Mk sample barcode plus Illumina barcodes. TruSeq adapter sequences along with Illumina sample barcodes were introduced in two successive PCR steps. The TCR alpha and beta cDNA libraries were sequenced on the Illumina HiSeq platform using custom primers. Concerning the study's data processing: MiGEC processed the raw reads to extract unique molecular identifiers, while MiXCR was used to determine the CDR3 positions. Recombination models were inferred per individual with the repgenHMM and IGoR tools using an EM algorithm. The tcR package in R was used for shared clonotype analysis, with sharing normalized by the product of cloneset sizes. To study raw recombination free of thymic and clonal selection effects, out-of-frame nonproductive sequences were analyzed. TCRdb reprocessed the public reads (quality trimming at Q25 with fastp, clone calling with MiXCR) and kept in-frame beta chains. Each entry merges the rows of one CDR3 protein and shows their most common DNA and genes. The V and J calls follow TCRdb's processing rather than the paper's. The sample table lists hundreds of thousands of distinct CDR3 sequences, 9% to 15% of them with a count of one. Under 2% of the sample goes to the ten largest clones.

These data were also filed under a second study, of yellow fever vaccine responses in identical twins. The second study reports: The T cell response to vaccination in identical twins was reported by the authors to appear partly convergent and partly personalized. Focusing on identical twins, the study followed the T cell clones that responded to the vaccine, and did so with precision.

This TCR derives from a woman between 18 and 29 years old in good health. The chain uses TRBV12-3 or TRBV12-4 and TRBJ1-5; a tentative D match to TRBD1 spans 5 bases. Sequenced material: PBMCs. The CDR3 protein is CASSLGSPQVFQPQHF. The bases read TGTGCCAGCAGTTTAGGGTCGCCACAGGTTTTTCAGCCCCAGCATTTT.